The clone carrying this T cell receptor beta chain was counted between two and nine times. CDR3 length equals 13 residues. The V end lost 7 bases, the J end lost 3 bases, and 16 bases lay between the germline ends. CDR1 is DFQATT and CDR2 is SNEGSKA in the germline V gene (reference sequence). Researchers amplified the TCR beta CDR3 regions from RNA transcripts. During a first-round RT-PCR of the TCR CDR3, the HTBI primer set was used. TCRdb itself ran the multiplex PCR reads through MiXCR, one entry per CDR3 protein. Counted here are about 640,000 distinct CDR3 sequences, under 25% occurring once; the ten biggest clones make up under 35%. The cohort's ophthalmopathy patients, a group with duration under 3 months, had a Clinical Activity Score of at least 3 and a NOSPECS grade of at least 4. This record belongs to a study of T cells in Graves' hyperthyroidism and ophthalmopathy.

The V gene is TRBV20-1, the J gene TRBJ2-7, with D perhaps matching TRBD2 (6 bases). This TCR came from a man aged 25 to 40 with Graves' ophthalmopathy. Sequenced sample: blood. The DNA for the CDR3 is TGCAGTGTCCCCCGGGACTTTTTCTACGAGCAGTACTTC. Its protein product is CSVPRDFFYEQYF.